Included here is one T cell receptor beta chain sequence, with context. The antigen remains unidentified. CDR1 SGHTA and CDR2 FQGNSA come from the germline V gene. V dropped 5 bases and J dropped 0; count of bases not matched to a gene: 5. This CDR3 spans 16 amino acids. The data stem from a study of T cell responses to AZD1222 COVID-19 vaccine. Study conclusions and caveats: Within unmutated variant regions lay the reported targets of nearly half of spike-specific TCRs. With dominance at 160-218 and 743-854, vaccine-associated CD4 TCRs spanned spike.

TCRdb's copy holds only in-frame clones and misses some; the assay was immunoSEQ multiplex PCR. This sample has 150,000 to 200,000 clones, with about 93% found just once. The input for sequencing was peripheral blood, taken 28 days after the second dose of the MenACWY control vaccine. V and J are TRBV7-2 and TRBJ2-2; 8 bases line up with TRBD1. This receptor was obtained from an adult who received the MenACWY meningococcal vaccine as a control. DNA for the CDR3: TGTGCCAGCAGCAACTCGGGACAGGCGAACACCGGGGAGCTGTTTTTT. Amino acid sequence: CASSNSGQANTGELFF.